A selection of T cell receptor beta chains follows, all from one sample in a study of response to subunit inactivated influenza vaccine. TCRdb passed the RT-PCR reads through MiXCR, listing each CDR3 protein once. The table has 490,000 or so distinct CDR3 sequences, less than 8% seen once. The sequencing here drew on PBMCs from blood, taken less than 25 months after vaccination. Source of these receptors: a man aged 45-69 years who received an inactivated influenza vaccine. Both conserved end residues are part of each CDR3. Each record gives: J gene, clone size, V gene, D gene, CDR3 DNA, CDR3 protein. A D gene is named only where the DNA matches it firmly. For some rows the clone size is stated as once, few or many, or as a class when expanded; others skip it.

>TRBJ2-5|few|TRBV2|TRBD2
TGTGCCTCCAGGGTAGCGGGGGGGACGAAGACCCAGTACTTC
CASRVAGGTKTQYF
>TRBJ1-2|many|TRBV12-3/TRBV12-4|.
TGTGCCAGCAGTTTACAGGGAGAAGGCTACACCTTC
CASSLQGEGYTF
>TRBJ1-1|many|TRBV7-6|.
TGTGCCAGCAGCTTACTGGTGAACACTGAAGCTTTCTTT
CASSLLVNTEAFF
>TRBJ2-1|many|TRBV9|.
TGTGCCAGCAGCGTAGATCCAGGGGCAAGCTCCTACAATGAGCAGTTCTTC
CASSVDPGASSYNEQFF
>TRBJ2-4|few|TRBV21-1|.
TGTGCCAGCAGCAAACCCGGACAGATAAGAAAAGCCAAAAACATTCAGTACTTC
CASSKPGQIRKAKNIQYF
>TRBJ2-3|many|TRBV5-1|.
TGCGCCAGCAGCTTAAGCCAAGGAGATACGCAGTATTTT
CASSLSQGDTQYF
>TRBJ2-7|many|TRBV5-1|TRBD2
TGCGCCAGCAGCTTAAGTAGCGGGAGGAACGAGCAGTACTTC
CASSLSSGRNEQYF
>TRBJ1-4|few|TRBV7-2|.
TGTGCCAGCAGCTTAGAAAGGGATGAAAAACTGTTTTTT
CASSLERDEKLFF
>TRBJ2-1|few|TRBV4-3|TRBD2
TGCGCCAGCAGCCAAGATTGGGCTAGCGGCTACTCGGACAATGAGCAGTTCTTC
CASSQDWASGYSDNEQFF
>TRBJ2-2|many|TRBV25-1|.
TGTGCCAGCAGTGAATCCTTCGGGGAGCTGTTTTTT
CASSESFGELFF
>TRBJ2-2|few|TRBV7-9|.
TGTGCCAGCAGCTTAGCGTCGGCAGACACGAACACCGGGGAGCTGTTTTTT
CASSLASADTNTGELFF
>TRBJ2-1|few|TRBV3-1|TRBD2
TGTGCCAGCAGCCAGGGACTAAACTCCTACAATGAGCAGTTCTTC
CASSQGLNSYNEQFF
>TRBJ1-1|.|TRBV6-2/TRBV6-3|.
TGTGCCAGCATGGGGGGGGGGCATCGGACTGAAGCTTTCTTT
CASMGGGHRTEAFF
>TRBJ1-5|few|TRBV27|.
TGTGCCAGCAGTTTATCGGCACCCCTTAGCAATCAGCCCCAGCATTTT
CASSLSAPLSNQPQHF
>TRBJ1-4|many|TRBV6-5|.
TGTGCCAGCAGTTACTCGGGGAATGAAAAACTGTTTTTT
CASSYSGNEKLFF
>TRBJ1-1|few|TRBV29-1|.
TGCAGCGTTGCTCCCACAGGGCCTGAAGCTTTCTTT
CSVAPTGPEAFF
>TRBJ1-1|few|TRBV4-3|.
TGCGCCAGCAGCCAAGCGGGACTCCGGTGGGACACTGAAGCTTTCTTT
CASSQAGLRWDTEAFF
>TRBJ2-2|.|TRBV20-1|.
TGCAGTGCTAGTCGGGCTAGAAGCACCGGGGAGCTGTTTTTT
CSASRARSTGELFF
>TRBJ2-1|many|TRBV29-1|TRBD2
TGCAGCGTCCCTACCCAGCGGGGCGGGTGGTCCTACAATGAGCAGTTCTTC
CSVPTQRGGWSYNEQFF
>TRBJ2-1|many|TRBV3-1|.
TGTGCCAGCAGCCAAGCGATTTCAGGGTATCCTGAGCAGTTCTTC
CASSQAISGYPEQFF
>TRBJ2-7|many|TRBV5-1|.
TGCGCCAGCAGCTTGGAGGAGCAGGGTCTTCACTACGAGCAGTACTTC
CASSLEEQGLHYEQYF
>TRBJ2-7|.|TRBV4-3|.
TGCGCCAGCAGCCAAGGACAGGAGGGGGGCTACGAGCAGTACTTC
CASSQGQEGGYEQYF
>TRBJ1-6|.|TRBV5-5|.
TGTGCCAGCAGCTCCCTCGACAGGACGTATAATTCACCCCTCCACTTT
CASSSLDRTYNSPLHF
>TRBJ2-1|many|TRBV12-3/TRBV12-4|TRBD2
TGTGCCAGCAGTTCCCGACTAGCGGGAGTACGAGATGAGCAGTTCTTC
CASSSRLAGVRDEQFF
>TRBJ2-7|many|TRBV3-1|TRBD2
TGTGCCAGCAGCCAAGTTGCAGCGGGAGTAGGCGAGCAGTACTTC
CASSQVAAGVGEQYF
>TRBJ1-2|.|TRBV12-3/TRBV12-4|.
TGTGCCAGCGCGGCAGGGAACTATGGCTACACCTTC
CASAAGNYGYTF
>TRBJ2-3|many|TRBV5-1|TRBD1
TGCGCCAGCAGCTTGAGTGTGCAGGGGGGCACAGATACGCAGTATTTT
CASSLSVQGGTDTQYF
>TRBJ2-5|few|TRBV9|.
TGTGCCAGCAGCGTAGGCCAGCGTGACCAAGAGACCCAGTACTTC
CASSVGQRDQETQYF
>TRBJ2-7|.|TRBV28|.
TGTGCCAGCCTCGGGACGGACGTTTACGAGCAGTACTTC
CASLGTDVYEQYF
>TRBJ2-3|few|TRBV4-1|TRBD2
TGCGCCAGCAGCGATACTAGCGGTAGCACAGATACGCAGTATTTT
CASSDTSGSTDTQYF
>TRBJ2-7|many|TRBV6-5|TRBD2
TGTGCCAGCAGTTACGGGCTAGCGGGGCGCTACGAGCAGTACTTC
CASSYGLAGRYEQYF
>TRBJ2-4|few|TRBV6-1|.
TGTGCCAGCAGTATCCAGGTGAAAAACATTCAGTACTTC
CASSIQVKNIQYF
>TRBJ2-1|many|TRBV4-3|.
TGCGCCAGCAGCCAATATTCCGGGGTCGATGAGCAGTTCTTC
CASSQYSGVDEQFF
>TRBJ2-4|.|TRBV5-1|TRBD2
TGCGCCAGCAGCTTGGATTTGGGAGGGAGTATAGCCAAAAACATTCAGTACTTC
CASSLDLGGSIAKNIQYF
>TRBJ1-4|many|TRBV14|.
TGTGCCAGCAGCCAAGATTTCAGCGGCGGAGAAAAACTGTTTTTT
CASSQDFSGGEKLFF
>TRBJ2-7|.|TRBV25-1|.
TGTGCCAGCACCGCCGGGGGAGGATACGAGCAGTACTTC
CASTAGGGYEQYF
>TRBJ1-4|.|TRBV29-1|TRBD1
TGCAGCGTTCAGGGGGCGGGGGAAAAACTGTTTTTT
CSVQGAGEKLFF
>TRBJ2-1|few|TRBV15|.
TGTGCCACCAGCCCCAGGGGAGGGACAAGCGAGCAGTTCTTC
CATSPRGGTSEQFF
>TRBJ1-5|.|TRBV20-1|.
TGCAGTGCCGCGACGGCTAATCAGCCCCAGCATTTT
CSAATANQPQHF
>TRBJ2-2|few|TRBV4-3|.
TGCGCCAGCAGCCAAGGGAAGGGGTTTAACACCGGGGAGCTGTTTTTT
CASSQGKGFNTGELFF
>TRBJ2-2|.|TRBV7-7|TRBD2
TGTGCCAGCAGCCGTGCTAGCGGGAGAGGAGCCGGGGAGCTGTTTTTT
CASSRASGRGAGELFF
>TRBJ1-2|many|TRBV28|.
TGTGCCAGCAGTTCCCCAGGGAGAGGCTATGGCTACACCTTC
CASSSPGRGYGYTF
>TRBJ2-3|.|TRBV20-1|TRBD2
TGCAGTGCCGGCGGGACTAGCGGGAGCACAGATACGCAGTATTTT
CSAGGTSGSTDTQYF
>TRBJ2-3|many|TRBV5-1|.
TGCGCCAGCAGCTTGGAGGTAGCTGGAAGCACAGATACGCAGTATTTT
CASSLEVAGSTDTQYF
>TRBJ2-7|many|TRBV7-9|.
TGTGCCAGCAGCCCAGCCTTCCACCCCTACGAGCAGTACTTC
CASSPAFHPYEQYF
>TRBJ1-5|many|TRBV6-6|TRBD1
TGTGCCACCAGAATGCAGGGGGCCCAGCATTTT
CATRMQGAQHF
>TRBJ1-4|.|TRBV10-3|.
TGTGCCATCAGCGTAGGAGGACACGCAAATGAAAAACTGTTTTTT
CAISVGGHANEKLFF
>TRBJ2-1|.|TRBV6-2/TRBV6-3|TRBD2
TGTGCCAGCAGTGATACCGGGACTAGGAGATACAATGAGCAGTTCTTC
CASSDTGTRRYNEQFF
>TRBJ2-6|few|TRBV6-5|TRBD1
TGTGCCAGCAGTTATTTGGGACAGGGTGGGACTGGGGCCAACGTCCTGACTTTC
CASSYLGQGGTGANVLTF
>TRBJ1-1|many|TRBV12-3/TRBV12-4|TRBD1
TGTGCCAGCAGTTTAGTACAGGGGTACACTGAAGCTTTCTTT
CASSLVQGYTEAFF
>TRBJ2-5|.|TRBV19|.
TGTGCCAGTAAGGGCCAGAGCTGGGAGACCCAGTACTTC
CASKGQSWETQYF
>TRBJ1-5|few|TRBV10-3|.
TGTGCCATCAGTGAGTCGGGGGTTGGCAATCAGCCCCAGCATTTT
CAISESGVGNQPQHF
>TRBJ2-7|.|TRBV20-1|TRBD1
TGCAGTGCTAGAACCCCGGGGACAGTCTCCTACGAGCAGTACTTC
CSARTPGTVSYEQYF
>TRBJ1-3|many|TRBV12-3/TRBV12-4|TRBD1
TGTGCCAGCAGTCGGGACAGCTCTGGAAACACCATATATTTT
CASSRDSSGNTIYF